This T cell receptor beta chain was found in a study of PD-1 blockade in classical Hodgkin lymphoma. Study-wide results and limits: Exclusion applied to patients who initiated nivolumab less than 1 year following ASCT. With CD4+ cells, TCR diversity rose significantly by C4D1, but not with CD8+ cells.

As for this clone: Its antigen is not identified.

TCRdb's table, derived via immunoSEQ multiplex PCR, lists solely in-frame clones and lacks some. Among 20,000 to 25,000 clones listed, roughly 80% were seen once. The CDR3 runs 14 residues. Trimming removed 3 bases at V and 2 bases at J, with 7 bases between. Per germline, CDR1 SEHNR and CDR2 FQNEAQ (reference sequence). As for time point: cycle 4 day 1 (C4D1), after 6 weeks of nivolumab. All trial patients relapsed after autologous stem cell transplantation. Magnetic negative selection served to purify CD4+ T cells out of PBMCs that had been thawed. This chain connects TRBV7-9 to TRBJ2-2; D is undetermined. The material sequenced was CD4+ T cells from blood, taken before the fourth cycle of nivolumab. The source is a human donor with classical Hodgkin lymphoma. This CDR3 reads CASSFSTNTGELFF. CDR3 sequence (DNA): TGTGCCAGCAGCTTTAGTACCAACACCGGGGAGCTGTTTTTT.